The 20 T cell receptor beta chains below all came from one sample that was sequenced in a study of cytomegalovirus exposure and HLA in healthy donors. The PCR made use of 60 Vbeta and 13 Jbeta primers. Assay: immunoSEQ multiplex PCR; the TCRdb copy retains only in-frame clones and omits some. Of about 200,000 clones in the sample, approximately 83% are singletons; the top ten hold 0.71%. The sample consisted of PBMCs. The source is a boy aged 2 to 10 in good health and CMV-seronegative.

This chain links TRBV21-1 with TRBJ2-5; the DNA was not used to check the table's D call, TRBD1. TRBV21-1 is designated a pseudogene. This CDR3 has 12 residues. The CDR3 DNA sequence: TGTGCCAAAGACAGGGGGCAAGAGACCCAGTACTTC. Residues: CAKDRGQETQYF.

The rearrangement joins TRBV4-1 to TRBJ2-5; 13 bases are a match to TRBD2. The J segment lost 4 bases and the V segment lost 0 bases, leaving 14 bases of the junction unmatched. The CDR3 runs to 20 residues. CDR1 MGHRA and CDR2 YSYEKL come from the germline V gene. The CDR3 region is CASSQDWGGTSGGARETQYF. In DNA form, the CDR3 reads TGCGCCAGCAGCCAAGATTGGGGTGGAACTAGCGGGGGGGCAAGAGAGACCCAGTACTTC.

The gene calls are TRBV5-8 and TRBJ2-3; the match to TRBD1 covers 8 bases. CDR3 length equals 17 residues. The trim removed 3 bases at V and 3 bases at J, leaving 12 bases unmatched. Germline-derived CDR1 and CDR2 are SGHTS and YDEGEE. Written as DNA, the CDR3 is TGTGCCAGCAGCTACGACAGGGGCGTTGTCTATACAGATACGCAGTATTTT. This gives the protein CASSYDRGVVYTDTQYF.

This clone showed up just a few times. This chain connects TRBV5-6 to TRBJ2-4; D ambiguous. Per the germline V gene, CDR1 is SGHDT and CDR2 is YYEEEE. V was pared by 4 bases and J by 8 bases, with 13 bases between. The CDR3 length is 13 residues. CDR3 coding DNA: TGTGCCAGCAGCAGCCAGGCTACGGACATTCAGTACTTC. Protein sequence: CASSSQATDIQYF.

The J gene is TRBJ2-7, the V gene TRBV19, with TRBD1 matching 7 bases. CDR1 and CDR2 from the germline V gene are LNHDA and SQIVND (reference sequence). The junction had 6 bases not matched to a gene; V was cut back by 3 bases and J by 7 bases. The CDR3 length is 13 residues. The CDR3 coding sequence is TGTGCCAGTAGTATCGACAGGGTGCGGGAGCAGTACTTC. Translated, it gives CASSIDRVREQYF.

V and J are TRBV2 and TRBJ1-3; a weak D match, TRBD1 (5 bases). Germline assignment: CDR1 SNHLY and CDR2 FYNNEI. The CDR3 has 14 amino acids. V lost 4 bases to trimming and J lost 3 bases, with 10 bases between them. CDR3 DNA sequence: TGTGCCAGCAGTGCAGGGTTTGGTGGAAACACCATATATTTT. It translates to CASSAGFGGNTIYF.

This sequence joins TRBV7-8 and TRBJ2-3; 10 positions agree with TRBD2. The CDR3 consists of 15 residues. V was clipped by 10 bases and J by 2 bases; unmatched bases: 9. Looked up from germline, CDR1 is SGHVS and CDR2 is FQNEAQ. The CDR3 DNA follows: TGTGCCACTCACCTACTAGCGGGGAACACAGATACGCAGTATTTT. Translation gives CATHLLAGNTDTQYF.

The chain is built from TRBV11-2 and TRBJ2-7; D not certain. CDR1 and CDR2 (germline): SGHAT, FQNNGV. Deletions cut 2 bases from V and 4 bases from J, with 24 bases between. This CDR3 has 18 amino acids. The CDR3 DNA sequence: TGTGCCAGCAGCTTAAATAGAGCCACCCTAGTACCGGCTTACGAGCAGTACTTC. Translation: CASSLNRATLVPAYEQYF.

The J gene is TRBJ2-1, the V gene TRBV2; the match to TRBD2 covers 7 bases. Germline values: CDR1 SNHLY, CDR2 FYNNEI. V lost 7 bases and J lost 6; bases outside the gene matches: 12. The CDR3 totals 15 residues. The chain's CDR3 is CASTMEVVAGNEQFF. CDR3 in DNA: TGTGCCAGCACTATGGAGGTGGTAGCGGGCAATGAGCAGTTCTTC.

This clone came up a few times. J is TRBJ1-1 and V is TRBV4-1, with D tentatively TRBD1 (6 bases). Per the germline V gene, CDR1 is MGHRA and CDR2 is YSYEKL. The CDR3 has 13 amino acids. Trimming removed 8 bases from V and 4 bases from J, with 14 bases in between. CDR3 bases: TGCGCCAGCCGAAGGGGGTTGAGCACTGAAGCTTTCTTT. This codes for CASRRGLSTEAFF.

The rearrangement links TRBV6-5 to TRBJ2-1; the match to TRBD2 covers 8 bases. V was pared by 0 bases and J by 0 bases, with 1 base of the junction left unmatched. CDR1 MNHEY and CDR2 SVGAGI come from the germline V gene. This CDR3 is built from 16 residues. The CDR3 bases are TGTGCCAGCAGTTACTCCGGGACTAGCTCCTACAATGAGCAGTTCTTC. This gives the protein CASSYSGTSSYNEQFF.

V usage is TRBV2 and J usage is TRBJ2-7; 7 positions agree with TRBD2. The CDR3 spans 13 residues. Germline CDR1 is SNHLY and CDR2 is FYNNEI. After removal of 7 bases from V and 5 bases from J, the junction contained 8 bases not matched to a gene. The CDR3 sequence is CASTSGLTDEQYF. The CDR3, as DNA: TGTGCCAGCACATCGGGACTAACCGACGAGCAGTACTTC.

The J gene is TRBJ1-3, the V gene TRBV5-1, with 7 nucleotides matching TRBD1. With V trimmed by 0 bases and J by 3 bases, 3 bases remained unmatched. CDR3 size: 15 residues. Germline-derived CDR1 and CDR2 are SGHRS and YFSETQ. DNA for the CDR3: TGCGCCAGCAGCTTGGAGGGGGCCGGTGGAAACACCATATATTTT. Translation gives CASSLEGAGGNTIYF.

The chain links TRBV13 to TRBJ1-2; perhaps TRBD1 as D (5 bases). The ends were cut back, 6 bases at V and 4 bases at J, with 9 bases in the middle. The CDR3 extends over 12 amino acids. Per germline, CDR1 PRHDT and CDR2 FYEKMQ (reference sequence). CDR3 loop: CASRSGPYGYTF. The CDR3 coding sequence is TGTGCCAGCAGGTCAGGGCCCTATGGCTACACCTTC.

The V and J genes are TRBV21-1 and TRBJ2-5; the listed D gene, TRBD2, was not tested against the DNA. TRBV21-1 is shown as a pseudogene. The length of the CDR3 is 14 residues. CDR3 residues: CASSKWGGEETQYF. Written as DNA, the CDR3 is TGTGCCAGCAGCAAATGGGGAGGAGAAGAGACCCAGTACTTC.

This clone has just one count. The chain uses TRBV18 and TRBJ1-2; TRBD1 agrees at 10 bases. This CDR3 spans 18 amino acids. Per the germline V gene, CDR1 is KGHSH and CDR2 is LQKENI. Trimming at V came to 3 bases and at J to 2 bases, leaving 12 bases not matched to a gene. The CDR3 loop reads CASSPATGTGDRNYGYTF. The CDR3, as DNA: TGTGCCAGCTCACCTGCTACGGGGACAGGGGACCGAAACTATGGCTACACCTTC. Combining the CDR3 with reference TRBV18 and TRBJ1-2 gives the whole variable domain NAGVMQNPRHLVRRRGQEARLRCSPMKGHSHVYWYRQLPEEGLKFMVYLQKENIIDESGMPKERFSAEFPKEGPSILRIQQVVRGDSAAYFCASSPATGTGDRNYGYTFGSGTRLTVV.

The gene calls are TRBV7-8 and TRBJ1-2; 7 bases align to TRBD1. CDR3 length: 16 amino acids. The junction had 16 bases not matched to a gene; V was cut back by 5 bases and J by 7 bases. CDR1 is SGHVS and CDR2 is FQNEAQ in the germline V gene. The chain's CDR3 is CASSRDRAERLGGYTF. CDR3 sequence (DNA): TGTGCCAGCAGCCGTGACAGGGCGGAAAGGCTAGGTGGCTACACCTTC. The variable domain in full, with the rest retrieved from reference TRBV7-8 and TRBJ1-2, is GAGVSQSPRYKVAKRGQDVALRCDPISGHVSLFWYQQALGQGPEFLTYFQNEAQLDKSGLPSDRFFAERPEGSVSTLKIQRTQQEDSAVYLCASSRDRAERLGGYTFGSGTRLTVV.

The genes are TRBV5-5 and TRBJ2-3; 7 positions match TRBD1. V dropped 3 bases and J dropped 0; count of bases not matched to a gene: 7. Germline-derived CDR1 and CDR2 are SGHKS and YYEKEE (reference sequence). The CDR3 runs 16 residues. The CDR3 sequence: CASSWGDRASTDTQYF. DNA of the CDR3: TGTGCCAGCAGCTGGGGAGACAGGGCTAGCACAGATACGCAGTATTTT.

V gene TRBV19 combines with J gene TRBJ2-7; a weak D match, TRBD2 (6 bases). The CDR3 runs to 13 residues. The V and J ends lost 8 bases and 4 bases respectively, with 15 bases between them. Looked up from germline, CDR1 is LNHDA and CDR2 is SQIVND (reference sequence). The CDR3 region is CASSRSGNYEQYF. As DNA, the CDR3 is TGTGCCAGTTCTCGTAGCGGAAATTACGAGCAGTACTTC. Using reference TRBV19 and TRBJ2-7 for the parts outside the CDR3, the full variable domain is DGGITQSPKYLFRKEGQNVTLSCEQNLNHDAMYWYRQDPGQGLRLIYYSQIVNDFQKGDIAEGYSVSREKKESFPLTVTSAQKNPTAFYLCASSRSGNYEQYFGPGTRLTVT.

The rearrangement uses TRBV13 and TRBJ1-1; perhaps TRBD1 as D (6 bases). The germline V and J ends were trimmed by 8 bases and 1 base, with 20 bases remaining between them. This CDR3 spans 16 amino acids. Germline V gives CDR1 PRHDT, CDR2 FYEKMQ (reference sequence). In DNA, the CDR3 is TGTGCCAGCGCCCAGGAACAGGGCCGATCGAACACTGAAGCTTTCTTT. As protein: CASAQEQGRSNTEAFF.